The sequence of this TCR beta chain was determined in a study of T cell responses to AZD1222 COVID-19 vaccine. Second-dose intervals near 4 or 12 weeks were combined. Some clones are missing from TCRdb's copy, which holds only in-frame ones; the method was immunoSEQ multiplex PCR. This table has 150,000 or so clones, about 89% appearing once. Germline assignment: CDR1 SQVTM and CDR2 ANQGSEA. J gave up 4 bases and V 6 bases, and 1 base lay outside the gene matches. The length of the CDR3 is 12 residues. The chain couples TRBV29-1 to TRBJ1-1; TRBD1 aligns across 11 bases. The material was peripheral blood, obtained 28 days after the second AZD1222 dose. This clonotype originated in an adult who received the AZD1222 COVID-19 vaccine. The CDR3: CSVGTGGTEAFF. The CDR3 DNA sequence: TGCAGCGTCGGGACAGGGGGCACTGAAGCTTTCTTT.